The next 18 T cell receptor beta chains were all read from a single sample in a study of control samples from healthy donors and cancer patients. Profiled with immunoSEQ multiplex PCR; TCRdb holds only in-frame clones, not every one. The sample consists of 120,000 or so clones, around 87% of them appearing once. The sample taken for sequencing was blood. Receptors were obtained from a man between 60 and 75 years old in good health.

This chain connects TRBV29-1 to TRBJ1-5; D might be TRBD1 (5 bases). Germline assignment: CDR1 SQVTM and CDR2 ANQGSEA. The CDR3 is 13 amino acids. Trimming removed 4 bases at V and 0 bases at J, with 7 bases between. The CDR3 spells CSVVDSSNQPQHF. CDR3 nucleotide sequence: TGCAGCGTTGTAGACAGTAGCAATCAGCCCCAGCATTTT.

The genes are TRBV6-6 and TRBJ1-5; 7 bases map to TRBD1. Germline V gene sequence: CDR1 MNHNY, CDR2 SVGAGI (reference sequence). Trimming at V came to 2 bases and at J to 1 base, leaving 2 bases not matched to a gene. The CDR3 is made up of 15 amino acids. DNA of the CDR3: TGTGCCAGCAGTTACACGGACAGGAGCAATCAGCCCCAGCATTTT. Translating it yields CASSYTDRSNQPQHF.

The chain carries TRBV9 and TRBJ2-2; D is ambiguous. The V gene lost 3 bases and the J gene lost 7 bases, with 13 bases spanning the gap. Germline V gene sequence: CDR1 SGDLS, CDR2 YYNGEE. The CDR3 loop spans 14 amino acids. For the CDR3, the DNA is TGTGCCAGCAGCGCACAGTCTAACCTCGGGGAGCTGTTTTTT. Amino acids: CASSAQSNLGELFF.

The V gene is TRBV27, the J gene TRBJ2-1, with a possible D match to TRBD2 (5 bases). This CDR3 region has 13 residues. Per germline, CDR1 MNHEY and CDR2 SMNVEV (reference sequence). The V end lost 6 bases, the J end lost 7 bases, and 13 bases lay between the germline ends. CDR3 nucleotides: TGTGCCAGCAGGCGGTCGGGCGGGAATGAGCAGTTCTTC. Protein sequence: CASRRSGGNEQFF.

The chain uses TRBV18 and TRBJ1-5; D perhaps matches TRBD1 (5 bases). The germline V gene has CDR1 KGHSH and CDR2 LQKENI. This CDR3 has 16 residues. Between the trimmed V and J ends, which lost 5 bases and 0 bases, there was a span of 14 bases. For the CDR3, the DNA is TGTGCCAGCTCATATGGGGCAGCTGATAGCAATCAGCCCCAGCATTTT. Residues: CASSYGAADSNQPQHF.

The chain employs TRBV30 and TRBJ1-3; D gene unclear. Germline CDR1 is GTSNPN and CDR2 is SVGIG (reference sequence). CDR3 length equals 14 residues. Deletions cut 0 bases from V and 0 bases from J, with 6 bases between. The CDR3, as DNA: TGTGCCTGGAGTGTAGGGAACTCTGGAAACACCATATATTTT. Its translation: CAWSVGNSGNTIYF.

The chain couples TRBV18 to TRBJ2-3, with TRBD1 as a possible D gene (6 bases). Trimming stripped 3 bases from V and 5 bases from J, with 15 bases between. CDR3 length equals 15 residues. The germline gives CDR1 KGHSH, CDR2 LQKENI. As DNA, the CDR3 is TGTGCCAGCTCACCCCCGGACAGCCTTAGAGATACGCAGTATTTT. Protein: CASSPPDSLRDTQYF.

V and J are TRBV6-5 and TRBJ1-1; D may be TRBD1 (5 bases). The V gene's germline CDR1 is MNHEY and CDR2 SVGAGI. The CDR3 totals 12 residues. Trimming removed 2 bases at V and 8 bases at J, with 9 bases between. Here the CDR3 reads CASSYRQGEAFF. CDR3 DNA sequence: TGTGCCAGCAGTTACCGCCAGGGAGAAGCTTTCTTT.

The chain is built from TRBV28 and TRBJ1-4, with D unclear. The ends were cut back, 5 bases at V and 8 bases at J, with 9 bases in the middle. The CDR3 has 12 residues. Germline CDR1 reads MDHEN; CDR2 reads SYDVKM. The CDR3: CASSPQEEKLFF. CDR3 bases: TGTGCCAGCAGTCCCCAGGAGGAAAAACTGTTTTTT.

DNA of the CDR3: TGTGCCAGCAGCCCTAGTTGGGGGGAACCAAATCAGCCCCAGCATTTT. Its protein product is CASSPSWGEPNQPQHF. The chain combines TRBV11-2 with TRBJ1-5; a possible D gene is TRBD1 (5 bases). CDR1 SGHAT and CDR2 FQNNGV come from the germline V gene. The CDR3 totals 16 residues. V was clipped by 5 bases and J by 4 bases, with 18 bases between them.

In nucleotides, the CDR3 is TGCGCCAGCAGCCAAAGAGCGGGGGGCCCCGGGGAGCTGTTTTTT. It encodes CASSQRAGGPGELFF. This chain uses TRBV5-1 with TRBJ2-2; 9 nucleotides align to TRBD2. Germline V gives CDR1 SGHRS, CDR2 YFSETQ. This CDR3 region has 15 residues. V shed 4 bases, J shed 6 bases, and the junction held 7 bases outside the gene matches.

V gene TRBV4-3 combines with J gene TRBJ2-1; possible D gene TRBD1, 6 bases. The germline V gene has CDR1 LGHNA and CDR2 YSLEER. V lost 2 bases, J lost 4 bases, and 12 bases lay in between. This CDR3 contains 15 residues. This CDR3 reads CASSQSQGSYNEQFF. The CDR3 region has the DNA TGCGCCAGCAGCCAATCCCAGGGGTCGTACAATGAGCAGTTCTTC.

CDR3 nucleotide sequence: TGTGCCAGCAGTTTACCTGGAAACACCATATATTTT. Its protein is CASSLPGNTIYF. This sequence joins TRBV27 and TRBJ1-3; D gene ambiguous. Between the trimmed V and J ends, which lost 2 bases and 2 bases, there was a span of 1 base. Germline V gene data show CDR1 as MNHEY and CDR2 as SMNVEV (reference sequence). The CDR3 has 12 amino acids.

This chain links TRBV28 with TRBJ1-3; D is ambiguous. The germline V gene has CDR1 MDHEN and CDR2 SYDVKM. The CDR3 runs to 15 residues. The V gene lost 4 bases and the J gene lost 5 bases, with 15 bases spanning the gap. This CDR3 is CASSSPYSYRNTIYF. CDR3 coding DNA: TGTGCCAGCAGTTCCCCCTATTCCTACCGAAACACCATATATTTT.

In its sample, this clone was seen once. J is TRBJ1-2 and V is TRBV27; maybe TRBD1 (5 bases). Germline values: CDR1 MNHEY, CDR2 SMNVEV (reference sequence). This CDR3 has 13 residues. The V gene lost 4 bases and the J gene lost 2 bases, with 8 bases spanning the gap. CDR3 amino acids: CASSWDLNYGYTF. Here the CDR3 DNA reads TGTGCCAGCAGTTGGGACCTAAACTATGGCTACACCTTC.

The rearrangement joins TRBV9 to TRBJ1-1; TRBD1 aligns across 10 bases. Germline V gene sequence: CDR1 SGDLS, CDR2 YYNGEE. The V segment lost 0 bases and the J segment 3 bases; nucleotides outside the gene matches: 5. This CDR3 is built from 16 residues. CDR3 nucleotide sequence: TGTGCCAGCAGCGTAGCTCTCGGGACAGGGGACACTGAAGCTTTCTTT. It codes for CASSVALGTGDTEAFF.

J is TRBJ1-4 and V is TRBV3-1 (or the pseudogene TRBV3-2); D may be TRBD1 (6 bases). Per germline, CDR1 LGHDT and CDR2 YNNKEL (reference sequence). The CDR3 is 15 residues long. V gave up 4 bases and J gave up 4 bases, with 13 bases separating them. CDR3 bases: TGTGCCAGCAGCCCCTCCGGGACAAGTAATGAAAAACTGTTTTTT. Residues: CASSPSGTSNEKLFF.

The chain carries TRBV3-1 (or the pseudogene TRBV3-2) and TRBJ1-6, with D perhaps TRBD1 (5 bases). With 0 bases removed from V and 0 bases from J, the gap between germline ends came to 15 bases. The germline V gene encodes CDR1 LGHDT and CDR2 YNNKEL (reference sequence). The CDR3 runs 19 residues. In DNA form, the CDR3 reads TGTGCCAGCAGCCAAGATCAGGGATCCCTAAGCTCCTATAATTCACCCCTCCACTTT. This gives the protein CASSQDQGSLSSYNSPLHF.